This T cell receptor (beta chain) was retrieved from a study of T cells in Graves' hyperthyroidism and ophthalmopathy. Patients affected by ophthalmopathy presented a Clinical Activity Score of at least 3, a NOSPECS grade of at least 4, and disease duration below 3 months. Amplified TCR beta CDR3 regions derived from RNA transcripts. A first-round RT-PCR of the TCR CDR3 used the HTBI primer set. TCRdb itself ran the multiplex PCR reads through MiXCR, one entry per CDR3 protein. The top ten clones hold roughly 19% of a sample with about 370,000 distinct CDR3 sequences, roughly 15% of them seen once. CDR3 length: 15 residues. Per the germline V gene, CDR1 is SGHRS and CDR2 is YFSETQ. The V segment lost 5 bases and the J segment 5 bases; nucleotides outside the gene matches: 6.

The TCR sequence derives from a woman aged 55-69 years with Graves' ophthalmopathy. Sequencing was performed on blood. The chain recombines TRBV5-1 with TRBJ2-3, with 12 bases that match TRBD1. The CDR3 spells CASRTGQGAVDTQYF. The CDR3 DNA sequence: TGCGCCAGCAGGACGGGACAGGGGGCGGTAGATACGCAGTATTTT.